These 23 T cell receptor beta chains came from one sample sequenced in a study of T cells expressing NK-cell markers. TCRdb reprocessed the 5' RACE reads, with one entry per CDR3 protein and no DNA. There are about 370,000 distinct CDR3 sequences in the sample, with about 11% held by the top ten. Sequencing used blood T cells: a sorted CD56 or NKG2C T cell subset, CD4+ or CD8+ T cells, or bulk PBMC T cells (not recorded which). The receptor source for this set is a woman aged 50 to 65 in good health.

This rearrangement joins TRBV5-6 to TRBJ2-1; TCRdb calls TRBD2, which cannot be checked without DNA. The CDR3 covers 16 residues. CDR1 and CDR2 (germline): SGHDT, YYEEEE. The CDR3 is CASSGNLAGGFGEQFF.

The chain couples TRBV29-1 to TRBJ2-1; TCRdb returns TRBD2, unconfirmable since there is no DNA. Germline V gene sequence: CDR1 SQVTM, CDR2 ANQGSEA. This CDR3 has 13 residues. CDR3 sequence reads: CSGRSGSTNEQFF.

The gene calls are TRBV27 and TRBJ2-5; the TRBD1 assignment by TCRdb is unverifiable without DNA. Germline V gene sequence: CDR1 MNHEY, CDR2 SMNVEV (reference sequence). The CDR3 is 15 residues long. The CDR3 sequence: CASSFSGTGQETQYF.

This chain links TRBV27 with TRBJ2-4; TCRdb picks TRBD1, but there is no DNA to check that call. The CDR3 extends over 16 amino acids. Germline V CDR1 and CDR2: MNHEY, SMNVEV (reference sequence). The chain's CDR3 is CASSSRQGWGKNIQYF.

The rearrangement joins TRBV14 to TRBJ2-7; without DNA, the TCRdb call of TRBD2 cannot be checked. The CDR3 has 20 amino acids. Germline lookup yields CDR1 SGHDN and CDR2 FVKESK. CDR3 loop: CASSQGGLAEHFRPSYEQYF.

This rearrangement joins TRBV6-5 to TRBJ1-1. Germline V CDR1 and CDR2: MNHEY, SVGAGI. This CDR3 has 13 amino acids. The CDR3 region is CASSYSTGTEAFF.

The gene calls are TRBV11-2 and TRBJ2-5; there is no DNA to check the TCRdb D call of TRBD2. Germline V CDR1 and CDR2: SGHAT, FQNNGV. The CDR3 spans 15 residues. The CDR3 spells CASSLGPAGQETQYF.

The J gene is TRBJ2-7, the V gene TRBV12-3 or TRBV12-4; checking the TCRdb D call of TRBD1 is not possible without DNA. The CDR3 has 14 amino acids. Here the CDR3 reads CASRGGILDYEQYF.

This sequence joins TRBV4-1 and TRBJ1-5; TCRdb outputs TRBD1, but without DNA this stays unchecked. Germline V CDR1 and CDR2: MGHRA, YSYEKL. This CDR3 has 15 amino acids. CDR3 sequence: CASTSDSGGNQPQHF.

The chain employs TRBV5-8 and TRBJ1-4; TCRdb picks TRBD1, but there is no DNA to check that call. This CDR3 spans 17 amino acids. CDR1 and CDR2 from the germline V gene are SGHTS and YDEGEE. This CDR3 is CASRWTGKLSTNEKLFF.

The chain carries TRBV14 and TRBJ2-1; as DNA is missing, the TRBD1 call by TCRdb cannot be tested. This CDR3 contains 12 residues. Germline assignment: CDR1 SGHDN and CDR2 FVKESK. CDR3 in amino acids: CASSPRAGEQFF.

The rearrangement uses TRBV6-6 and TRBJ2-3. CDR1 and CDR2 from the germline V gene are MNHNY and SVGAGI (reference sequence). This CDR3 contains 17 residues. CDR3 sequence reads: CASSYSFSASSTDTQYF.

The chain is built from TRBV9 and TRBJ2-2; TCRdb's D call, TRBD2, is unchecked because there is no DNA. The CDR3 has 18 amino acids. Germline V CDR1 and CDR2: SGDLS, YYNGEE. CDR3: CASSPITSGIPNTGELFF.

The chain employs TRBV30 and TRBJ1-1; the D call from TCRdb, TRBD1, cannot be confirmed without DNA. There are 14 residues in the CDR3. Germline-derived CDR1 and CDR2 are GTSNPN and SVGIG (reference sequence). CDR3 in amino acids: CAWSFWTEGAEAFF.

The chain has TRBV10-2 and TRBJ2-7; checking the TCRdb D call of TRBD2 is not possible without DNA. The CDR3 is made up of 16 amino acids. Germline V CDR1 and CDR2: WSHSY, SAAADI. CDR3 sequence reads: CASIPPSGSDNYEQYF.

CDR3 sequence reads: CASSRHRLGNIQYF. V usage is TRBV12-3 or TRBV12-4 and J usage is TRBJ2-4. This CDR3 is built from 14 residues.

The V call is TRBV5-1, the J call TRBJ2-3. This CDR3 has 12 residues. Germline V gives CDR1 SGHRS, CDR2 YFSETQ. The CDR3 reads CASTGRPDTQYF.

The CDR3 reads CASSVPLTSGSTYNEQFF. This chain connects TRBV9 to TRBJ2-1; lacking DNA, the TRBD2 call made by TCRdb goes unchecked. CDR1 and CDR2 from the germline V gene are SGDLS and YYNGEE. This CDR3 has 18 residues.

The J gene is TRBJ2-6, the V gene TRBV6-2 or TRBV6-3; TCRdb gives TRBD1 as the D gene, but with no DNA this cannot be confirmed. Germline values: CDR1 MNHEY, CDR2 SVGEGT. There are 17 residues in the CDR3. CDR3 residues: CASSPGNFQAGANVLTF.

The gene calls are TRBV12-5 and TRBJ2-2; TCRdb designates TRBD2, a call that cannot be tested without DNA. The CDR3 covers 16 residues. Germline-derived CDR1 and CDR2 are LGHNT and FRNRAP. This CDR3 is CASGSSSGGYTGELFF.

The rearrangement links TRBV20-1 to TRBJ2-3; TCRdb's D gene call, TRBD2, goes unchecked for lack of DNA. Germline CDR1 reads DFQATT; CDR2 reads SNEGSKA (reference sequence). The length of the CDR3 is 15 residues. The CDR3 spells CSARVIRTSGDTQYF.

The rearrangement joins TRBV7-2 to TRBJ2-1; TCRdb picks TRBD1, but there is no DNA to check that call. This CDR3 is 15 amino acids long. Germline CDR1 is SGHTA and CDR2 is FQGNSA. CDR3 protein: CASSLQRAKTHEQFF.

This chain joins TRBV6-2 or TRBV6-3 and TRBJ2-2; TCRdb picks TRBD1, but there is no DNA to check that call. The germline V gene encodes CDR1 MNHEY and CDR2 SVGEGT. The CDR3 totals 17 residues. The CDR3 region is CASTSKGQGANTGELFF.